This TCR beta chain was identified in a study of shared clonotypes between healthy human individuals. The study, taken as a whole, reports: Represented genetic and exposure-history diversity was restricted by having few donors.

A remark on this clone: What it binds is not known.

CD45RA+ naive and CD45RA-negative memory subsets were separated from CD4+ cells. Germline CDR1 reads MRHNA; CDR2 reads SNTAGT. After removal of 6 bases from V and 4 bases from J, the junction contained 14 bases not matched to a gene. There are 17 residues in the CDR3. The study ran the assay at deep level. When replicate PCRs were run on sorted subsets, they used approximately 0.2 ug DNA, about 30,000 T cell genomes. Here immunoSEQ multiplex PCR was the method, and the copy in TCRdb shows in-frame clones only, minus some. The table shows about 1 million clones, with about three quarters occurring only once.

Sequenced material: memory CD4+ T cells sorted from blood. As for subset: CD45RA-negative fraction. This rearrangement joins TRBV6-4 to TRBJ1-2, with TRBD1 identical over 10 bases. The sequence derives from a man younger than 30 in good health. CDR3 loop: CASSQVSGTGDLYGYTF. CDR3 coding DNA: TGTGCCAGCAGCCAAGTATCCGGGACAGGGGATCTCTATGGCTACACCTTC.